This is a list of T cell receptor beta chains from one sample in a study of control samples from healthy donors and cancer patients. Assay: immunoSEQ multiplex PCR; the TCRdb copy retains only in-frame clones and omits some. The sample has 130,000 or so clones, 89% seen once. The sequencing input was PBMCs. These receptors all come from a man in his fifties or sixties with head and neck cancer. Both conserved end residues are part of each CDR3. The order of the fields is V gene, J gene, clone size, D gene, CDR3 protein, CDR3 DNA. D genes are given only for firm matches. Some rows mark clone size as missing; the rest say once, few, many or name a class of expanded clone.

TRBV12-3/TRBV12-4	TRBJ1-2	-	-	CASSPHPNYGYTF	TGTGCCAGCAGTCCCCACCCTAACTATGGCTACACCTTC
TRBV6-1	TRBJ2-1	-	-	CASSEYTSEQFF	TGTGCCAGCAGTGAATATACATCGGAGCAGTTCTTC
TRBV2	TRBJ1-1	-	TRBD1	CASRDRVNTEAFF	TGTGCCAGCAGAGACAGGGTGAACACTGAAGCTTTCTTT
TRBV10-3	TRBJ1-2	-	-	CAITRDPNYGYTF	TGTGCCATCACGAGGGATCCCAACTATGGCTACACCTTC
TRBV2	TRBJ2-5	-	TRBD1	CASSWTGGRETQYF	TGTGCCAGCAGTTGGACAGGGGGGAGAGAGACCCAGTACTTC
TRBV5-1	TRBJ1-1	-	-	CASSFRGQDTEAFF	TGCGCCAGCAGCTTTAGGGGTCAGGACACTGAAGCTTTCTTT
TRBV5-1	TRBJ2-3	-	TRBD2	CASSLVVGGRSTDTQYF	TGCGCCAGCAGCTTGGTTGTTGGCGGGAGGAGCACAGATACGCAGTATTTT
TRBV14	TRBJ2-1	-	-	CASSPRTYLSYNEQFF	TGTGCCAGCAGCCCTCGGACTTACCTTTCCTACAATGAGCAGTTCTTC
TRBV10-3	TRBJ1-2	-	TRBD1	CAISPGQGASGYTF	TGTGCCATCAGTCCGGGACAGGGGGCGTCTGGCTACACCTTC
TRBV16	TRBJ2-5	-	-	CASAKTVQETQYF	TGTGCCAGCGCTAAGACAGTCCAAGAGACCCAGTACTTC
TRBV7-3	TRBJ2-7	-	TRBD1	CASSLTGDRTSEQYF	TGTGCCAGCAGCTTAACGGGGGACAGGACATCCGAGCAGTACTTC
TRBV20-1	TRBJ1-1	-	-	CSASEARRYAFF	TGCAGTGCTAGTGAAGCCAGGAGGTATGCTTTCTTT
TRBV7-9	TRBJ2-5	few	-	CASSPPEGHQETQYF	TGTGCCAGCAGCCCCCCGGAAGGGCACCAAGAGACCCAGTACTTC
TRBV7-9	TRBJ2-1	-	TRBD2	CASSQLAGEGEQFF	TGTGCCAGCAGCCAGTTAGCGGGAGAGGGAGAGCAGTTCTTC
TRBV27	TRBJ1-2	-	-	CASSLSTPNYGYTF	TGTGCCAGCAGTTTATCGACACCAAACTATGGCTACACCTTC
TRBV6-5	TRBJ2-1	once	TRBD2	CASSYEAGSYNEQFF	TGTGCCAGCAGTTACGAAGCGGGGAGCTACAATGAGCAGTTCTTC